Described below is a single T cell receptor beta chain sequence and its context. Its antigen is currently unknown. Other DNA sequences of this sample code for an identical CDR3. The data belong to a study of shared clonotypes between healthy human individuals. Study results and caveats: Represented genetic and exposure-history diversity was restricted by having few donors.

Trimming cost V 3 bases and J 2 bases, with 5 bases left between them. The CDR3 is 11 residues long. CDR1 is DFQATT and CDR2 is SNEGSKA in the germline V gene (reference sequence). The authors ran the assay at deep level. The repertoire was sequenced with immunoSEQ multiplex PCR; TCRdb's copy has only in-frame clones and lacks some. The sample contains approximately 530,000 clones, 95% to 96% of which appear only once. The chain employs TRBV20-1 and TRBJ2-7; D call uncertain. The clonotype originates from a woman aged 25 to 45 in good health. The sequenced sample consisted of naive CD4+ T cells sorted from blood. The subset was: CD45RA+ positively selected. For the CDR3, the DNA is TGCAGTGCTAGCGGCCCCTACGAGCAGTACTTC. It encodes CSASGPYEQYF.